One and the same sample provided the 15 T cell receptor beta chains below, sequenced in a study of cytomegalovirus exposure and HLA in healthy donors. The PCR was carried out with 60 Vbeta primers and 13 Jbeta primers. Sequencing used immunoSEQ multiplex PCR; TCRdb keeps in-frame clones, though not all of them. The sample consists of about 180,000 clones, roughly 82% of them appearing once. The specimen was PBMCs. The receptor source for this set is a man aged 40-49 years in good health and CMV-seronegative.

The chain employs TRBV6-1 and TRBJ2-3; D perhaps matches TRBD2 (6 bases). Looked up from germline, CDR1 is MNHNS and CDR2 is SASEGT. V lost 1 base to trimming and J lost 1 base, with 12 bases between them. The CDR3 sequence is 16 residues long. The CDR3 coding sequence is TGTGCCAGCAGTGAAGATGGAGCGGGCGGCACAGATACGCAGTATTTT. This gives the protein CASSEDGAGGTDTQYF.

The rearrangement uses TRBV6-5 and TRBJ2-5; 10 bases match TRBD2. TRBJ2-7 matches the DNA end more closely, so the J call is doubtful. The CDR3 has 14 amino acids. In germline, CDR1 is MNHEY, CDR2 SVGAGI. In DNA form, the CDR3 reads TGTGCCAGCAGCAGTAGCGGGAGGAGATACGAGCAGTACTTC. Amino acid sequence: CASSSSGRRYEQYF.

The chain links TRBV2 to TRBJ1-6; D is possibly TRBD1 (6 bases). Trimming stripped 3 bases from V and 7 bases from J, with 10 bases between. The CDR3 consists of 14 residues. Germline loops: CDR1 SNHLY, CDR2 FYNNEI. The CDR3 nucleotides are TGTGCCAGCAGTGAGTTAGGGGGAAATTCACCCCTCCACTTT. Its protein product is CASSELGGNSPLHF.

V is TRBV10-3 and J is TRBJ1-5, with 7 nucleotides matching TRBD1. Germline CDR1 ENHRY, CDR2 SYGVKD. The CDR3 contains 14 residues. Trimming at V came to 3 bases and at J to 8 bases, leaving 7 bases not matched to a gene. This CDR3 is CAISDKQGTEPQHF. The CDR3 nucleotides read TGTGCCATCAGTGACAAACAGGGGACTGAGCCCCAGCATTTT.

V is TRBV7-2 and J is TRBJ1-6, with a weak D call TRBD1 (5 bases). Trimming removed 7 bases from V and 5 bases from J, with 12 bases in between. Germline V CDR1 and CDR2: SGHTA, FQGNSA. The CDR3 runs to 14 residues. CDR3 in DNA: TGTGCCAGCACCCTTCGGGGGAATAATTCACCCCTCCACTTT. Protein product: CASTLRGNNSPLHF. The variable domain in full, with the rest retrieved from reference TRBV7-2 and TRBJ1-6, is GAGVSQSPSNKVTEKGKDVELRCDPISGHTALYWYRQSLGQGLEFLIYFQGNSAPDKSGLPSDRFSAERTGGSVSTLTIQRTQQEDSAVYLCASTLRGNNSPLHFGNGTRLTVT.

There are a few counts of this clone. The rearrangement uses TRBV10-3 and TRBJ2-3; D might be TRBD2 (5 bases). The V gene lost 3 bases and the J gene lost 2 bases, with 9 bases spanning the gap. Germline V gene lookup returns CDR1 ENHRY and CDR2 SYGVKD. The CDR3 spans 14 residues. In DNA, the CDR3 is TGTGCCATCAGTGAAAACGGGATCACAGATACGCAGTATTTT. Translating it yields CAISENGITDTQYF.

The gene calls are TRBV11-2 and TRBJ2-3; 9 nucleotides line up with TRBD1. The CDR3 has 15 amino acids. CDR1 and CDR2 from the germline V gene are SGHAT and FQNNGV. J lost 3 bases, V lost 4 bases, and 5 bases had no gene match. The CDR3 DNA is TGTGCCAGCAGCTCCCGGGACAGGGAAACAGATACGCAGTATTTT. Translated, it gives CASSSRDRETDTQYF.

This chain connects TRBV6-1 to TRBJ2-5; 7 bases fit TRBD1. The J segment lost 4 bases and the V segment lost 0 bases, leaving 5 bases of the junction unmatched. Germline CDR1 and CDR2: MNHNS and SASEGT. The CDR3 length is 15 residues. CDR3 sequence (DNA): TGTGCCAGCAGTGAAGCTAGGGGGCTCGGAGAGACCCAGTACTTC. This encodes CASSEARGLGETQYF.

The chain couples TRBV5-1 to TRBJ1-6; 9 nucleotides align to TRBD1. Germline V gene data show CDR1 as SGHRS and CDR2 as YFSETQ. CDR3 size: 14 residues. V lost 4 bases and J lost 7; bases outside the gene matches: 3. The CDR3 loop reads CASSTGQGNSPLHF. CDR3 coding DNA: TGCGCCAGCAGCACCGGACAGGGGAATTCACCCCTCCACTTT.

This clone was counted only a few times. The rearrangement joins TRBV5-1 to TRBJ1-1; D perhaps matches TRBD1 (6 bases). Per the germline V gene, CDR1 is SGHRS and CDR2 is YFSETQ. V was trimmed by 3 bases and J by 4 bases, leaving 16 bases between them. The CDR3 extends over 15 amino acids. The CDR3, as DNA: TGCGCCAGCAGCTCCTCAGGGGCCTGGGCCACTGAAGCTTTCTTT. Amino acid sequence: CASSSSGAWATEAFF.

The genes are TRBV19 and TRBJ1-1; 7 bases match TRBD1. The CDR3 has 14 residues. Germline V CDR1 and CDR2: LNHDA, SQIVND (reference sequence). The V segment lost 5 bases and the J segment 0 bases; nucleotides outside the gene matches: 3. The CDR3 DNA is TGTGCCAGTAGTCACAGGGGCCTGAACACTGAAGCTTTCTTT. It yields the protein CASSHRGLNTEAFF. Full variable domain (missing parts from reference TRBV19 and TRBJ1-1): DGGITQSPKYLFRKEGQNVTLSCEQNLNHDAMYWYRQDPGQGLRLIYYSQIVNDFQKGDIAEGYSVSREKKESFPLTVTSAQKNPTAFYLCASSHRGLNTEAFFGQGTRLTVV.

This rearrangement joins TRBV5-1 to TRBJ2-5; 7 positions agree with TRBD2. Germline assignment: CDR1 SGHRS and CDR2 YFSETQ. Unmatched junction bases numbered 7, after V lost 1 base and J lost 4 bases. The CDR3 totals 15 residues. The CDR3: CASSLNGGEGETQYF. In nucleotides, the CDR3 is TGCGCCAGCAGCTTGAATGGAGGGGAGGGAGAGACCCAGTACTTC. Looking up the rest from reference TRBV5-1 and TRBJ2-5 gives the full variable domain: KAGVTQTPRYLIKTRGQQVTLSCSPISGHRSVSWYQQTPGQGLQFLFEYFSETQRNKGNFPGRFSGRQFSNSRSEMNVSTLELGDSALYLCASSLNGGEGETQYFGPGTRLLVL.

This clone was counted only a few times. This chain joins TRBV18 and TRBJ1-5, with 11 positions matching TRBD1. The CDR3 runs 15 residues. Losses at the gene ends were 0 bases for V and 6 bases for J; bases not matched to a gene: 1. Germline lookup yields CDR1 KGHSH and CDR2 LQKENI. In DNA form, the CDR3 reads TGTGCCAGCTCACCACCCGGGACAGGGGGTCAGCCCCAGCATTTT. It codes for CASSPPGTGGQPQHF. Using reference TRBV18 and TRBJ1-5 for the parts outside the CDR3, the full variable domain is NAGVMQNPRHLVRRRGQEARLRCSPMKGHSHVYWYRQLPEEGLKFMVYLQKENIIDESGMPKERFSAEFPKEGPSILRIQQVVRGDSAAYFCASSPPGTGGQPQHFGDGTRLSIL.

The rearrangement joins TRBV19 to TRBJ2-7; no definite D call. Germline-derived CDR1 and CDR2 are LNHDA and SQIVND (reference sequence). The V end was cut by 7 bases, the J end by 0 bases, with 16 bases between. The CDR3 contains 15 residues. The CDR3: CASKEAARSSYEQYF. The CDR3 coding sequence is TGTGCCAGTAAAGAGGCAGCTAGAAGCTCCTACGAGCAGTACTTC.

The J gene is TRBJ1-5, the V gene TRBV28; 9 nucleotides line up with TRBD1. The CDR3 contains 15 residues. Germline CDR1 reads MDHEN; CDR2 reads SYDVKM. V trimming: 6 bases; J trimming: 1 base; junction bases outside the gene matches: 4. CDR3 bases: TGTGCCAGCAGAAGGACAGGGGAAAGCAATCAGCCCCAGCATTTT. Amino acids: CASRRTGESNQPQHF.